Below, one TCR beta chain is given with its context. During active infection, Seattle patients enrolled and were then monitored through disease. Germline V lookup: CDR1 MNHEY, CDR2 SVGEGT. V was cut by 0 bases and J by 6 bases, with 20 bases left in between. The CDR3 is 18 residues long. Original processing notes: From reference gene primer amplification, estimates of nucleated cell counts were derived. Data came from immunoSEQ multiplex PCR; TCRdb stores just in-frame clones and leaves some out. The D gene and trimming were derived from the DNA, and the V and J assignments and clone size from that table. The repertoire holds about 200,000 clones, approximately 87% seen once, with 15% to 20% in the top ten. The sample comes from a study of blood T cell repertoires in COVID-19. Study details: COVID-19 samples from acute and convalescent phases originated in the United States, Italy and Spain. Sample material is recorded as cDNA or gDNA derived from T cells, B-cell-depleted T cells, or PBMCs.

This receptor was taken from a person aged 70 to 79 with COVID-19, enrolled during active disease. The chain uses TRBV6-2 or TRBV6-3 and TRBJ2-2; D perhaps matches TRBD1 (6 bases). Sequences were obtained from peripheral blood. Here the CDR3 DNA reads TGTGCCAGCAGTTACTCGACGCCAGCAACAGGGCGGGCCGGGGAGCTGTTTTTT. It yields the protein CASSYSTPATGRAGELFF.